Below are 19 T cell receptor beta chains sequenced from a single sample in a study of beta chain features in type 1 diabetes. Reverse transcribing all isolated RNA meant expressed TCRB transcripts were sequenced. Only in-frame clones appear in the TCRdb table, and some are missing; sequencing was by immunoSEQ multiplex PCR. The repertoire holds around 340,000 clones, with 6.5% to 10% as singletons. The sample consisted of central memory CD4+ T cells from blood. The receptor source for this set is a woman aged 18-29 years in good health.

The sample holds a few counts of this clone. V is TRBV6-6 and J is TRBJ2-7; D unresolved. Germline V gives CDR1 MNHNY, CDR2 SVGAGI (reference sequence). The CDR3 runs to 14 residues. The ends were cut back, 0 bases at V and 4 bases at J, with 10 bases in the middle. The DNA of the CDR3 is TGTGCCAGCAGTTACTCGTTTTTAGGTTACGAGCAGTACTTC. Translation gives CASSYSFLGYEQYF.

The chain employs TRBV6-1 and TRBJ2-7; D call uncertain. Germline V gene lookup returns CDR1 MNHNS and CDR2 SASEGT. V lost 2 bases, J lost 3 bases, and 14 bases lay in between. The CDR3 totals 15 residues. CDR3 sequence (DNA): TGTGCCAGCAGTGAATATTTCGGGTTTCTCTACGAGCAGTACTTC. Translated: CASSEYFGFLYEQYF.

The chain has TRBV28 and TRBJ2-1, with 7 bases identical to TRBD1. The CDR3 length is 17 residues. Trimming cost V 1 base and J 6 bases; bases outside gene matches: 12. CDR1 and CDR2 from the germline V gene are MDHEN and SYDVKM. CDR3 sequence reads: CASSLFTGQKGANEQFF. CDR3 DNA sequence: TGTGCCAGCAGTTTATTCACCGGACAGAAGGGGGCCAATGAGCAGTTCTTC.

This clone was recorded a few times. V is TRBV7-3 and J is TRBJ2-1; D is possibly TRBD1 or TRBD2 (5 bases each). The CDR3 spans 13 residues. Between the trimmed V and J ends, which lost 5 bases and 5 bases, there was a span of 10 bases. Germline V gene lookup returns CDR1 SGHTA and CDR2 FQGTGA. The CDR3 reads CASSRGTNNEQFF. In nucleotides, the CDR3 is TGTGCCAGCAGCCGAGGGACCAACAATGAGCAGTTCTTC. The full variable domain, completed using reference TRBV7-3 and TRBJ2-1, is GAGVSQTPSNKVTEKGKYVELRCDPISGHTALYWYRQSLGQGPEFLIYFQGTGAADDSGLPNDRFFAVRPEGSVSTLKIQRTERGDSAVYLCASSRGTNNEQFFGPGTRLTVL.

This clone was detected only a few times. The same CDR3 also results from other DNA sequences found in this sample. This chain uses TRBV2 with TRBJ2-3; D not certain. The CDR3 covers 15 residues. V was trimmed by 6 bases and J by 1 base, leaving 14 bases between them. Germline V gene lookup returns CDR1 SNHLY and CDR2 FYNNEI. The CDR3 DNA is TGTGCCAGCAGAGGTCTAGGACGAGGCACAGATACGCAGTATTTT. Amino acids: CASRGLGRGTDTQYF.

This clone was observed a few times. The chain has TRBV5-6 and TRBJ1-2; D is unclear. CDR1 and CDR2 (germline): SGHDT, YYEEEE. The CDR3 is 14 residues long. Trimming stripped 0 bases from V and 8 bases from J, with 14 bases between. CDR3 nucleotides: TGTGCCAGCAGCTTGGTCAGTTATTTTAAAGGCTACACCTTC. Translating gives CASSLVSYFKGYTF.

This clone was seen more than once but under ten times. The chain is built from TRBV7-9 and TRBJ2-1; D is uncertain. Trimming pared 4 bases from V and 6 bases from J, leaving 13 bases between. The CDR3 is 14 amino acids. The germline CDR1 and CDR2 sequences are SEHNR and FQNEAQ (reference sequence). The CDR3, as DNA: TGTGCCAGCAGCTCCGCTTTTTTAGGCAATGAGCAGTTCTTC. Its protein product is CASSSAFLGNEQFF.

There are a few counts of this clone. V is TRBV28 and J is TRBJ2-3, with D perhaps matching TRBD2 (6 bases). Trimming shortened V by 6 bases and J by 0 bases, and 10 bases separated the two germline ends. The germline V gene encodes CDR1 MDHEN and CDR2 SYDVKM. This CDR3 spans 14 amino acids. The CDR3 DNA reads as TGTGCCAGCAGGGGGGGAACTAGCACAGATACGCAGTATTTT. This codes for CASRGGTSTDTQYF.

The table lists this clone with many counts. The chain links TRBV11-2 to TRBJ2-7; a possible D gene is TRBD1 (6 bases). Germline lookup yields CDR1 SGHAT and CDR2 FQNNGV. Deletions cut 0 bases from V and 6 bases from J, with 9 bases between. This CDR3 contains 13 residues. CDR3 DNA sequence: TGTGCCAGCAGCTTAGAACAGGGTGGCGAGCAGTACTTC. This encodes CASSLEQGGEQYF. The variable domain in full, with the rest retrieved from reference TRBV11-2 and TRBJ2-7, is EAGVAQSPRYKIIEKRQSVAFWCNPISGHATLYWYQQILGQGPKLLIQFQNNGVVDDSQLPKDRFSAERLKGVDSTLKIQPAKLEDSAVYLCASSLEQGGEQYFGPGTRLTVT.

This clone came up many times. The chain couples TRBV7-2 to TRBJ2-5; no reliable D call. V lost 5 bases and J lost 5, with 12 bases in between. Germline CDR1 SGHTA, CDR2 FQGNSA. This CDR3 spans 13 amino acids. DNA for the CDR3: TGTGCCAGCAGCCCCCTGGTCGCGGAGACCCAGTACTTC. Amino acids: CASSPLVAETQYF.

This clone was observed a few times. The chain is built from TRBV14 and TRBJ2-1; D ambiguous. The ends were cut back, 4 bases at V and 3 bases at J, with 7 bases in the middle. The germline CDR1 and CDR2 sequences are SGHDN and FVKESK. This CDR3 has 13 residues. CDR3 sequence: CASSRHLYNEQFF. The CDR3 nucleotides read TGTGCCAGCAGCCGCCACCTCTACAATGAGCAGTTCTTC.

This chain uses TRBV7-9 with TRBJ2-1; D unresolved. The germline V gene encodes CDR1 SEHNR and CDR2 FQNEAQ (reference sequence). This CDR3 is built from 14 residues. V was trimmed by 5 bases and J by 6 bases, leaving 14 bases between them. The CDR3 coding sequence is TGTGCCAGCAGCCCTACCCCCTCGGGCAATGAGCAGTTCTTC. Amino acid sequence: CASSPTPSGNEQFF. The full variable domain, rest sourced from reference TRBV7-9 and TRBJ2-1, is DTGVSQNPRHKITKRGQNVTFRCDPISEHNRLYWYRQTLGQGPEFLTYFQNEAQLEKSRLLSDRFSAERPKGSFSTLEIQRTEQGDSAMYLCASSPTPSGNEQFFGPGTRLTVL.

For the CDR3, the DNA is TGTGCCAGCTCACCGCAACCACAAAATGAGCAGTTCTTC. It encodes CASSPQPQNEQFF. The rearrangement links TRBV7-3 to TRBJ2-1; D is undetermined. V was clipped by 8 bases and J by 7 bases, with 15 bases between them. The germline CDR1 and CDR2 sequences are SGHTA and FQGTGA. CDR3 length: 13 amino acids.

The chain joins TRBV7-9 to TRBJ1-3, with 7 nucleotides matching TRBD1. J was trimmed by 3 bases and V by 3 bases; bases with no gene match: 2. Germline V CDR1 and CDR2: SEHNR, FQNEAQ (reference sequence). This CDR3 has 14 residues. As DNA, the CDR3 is TGTGCCAGCAGCTTTCACAGGGGTGGAAACACCATATATTTT. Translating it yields CASSFHRGGNTIYF. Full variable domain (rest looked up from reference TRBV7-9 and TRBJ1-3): DTGVSQNPRHKITKRGQNVTFRCDPISEHNRLYWYRQTLGQGPEFLTYFQNEAQLEKSRLLSDRFSAERPKGSFSTLEIQRTEQGDSAMYLCASSFHRGGNTIYFGEGSWLTVV.

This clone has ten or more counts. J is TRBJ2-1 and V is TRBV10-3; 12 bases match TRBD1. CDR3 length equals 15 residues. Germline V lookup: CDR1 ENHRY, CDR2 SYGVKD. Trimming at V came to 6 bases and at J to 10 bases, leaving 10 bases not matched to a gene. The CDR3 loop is CAISKGQGALREQFF. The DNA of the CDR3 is TGTGCCATCAGCAAGGGACAGGGGGCCCTTAGGGAGCAGTTCTTC.

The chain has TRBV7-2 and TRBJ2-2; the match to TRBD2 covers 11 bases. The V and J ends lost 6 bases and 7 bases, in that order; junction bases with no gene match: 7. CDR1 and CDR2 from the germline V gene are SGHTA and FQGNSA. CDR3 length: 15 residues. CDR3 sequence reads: CASRQLAGVNGELFF. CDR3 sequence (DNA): TGTGCCAGCAGACAACTAGCGGGAGTGAACGGGGAGCTGTTTTTT.

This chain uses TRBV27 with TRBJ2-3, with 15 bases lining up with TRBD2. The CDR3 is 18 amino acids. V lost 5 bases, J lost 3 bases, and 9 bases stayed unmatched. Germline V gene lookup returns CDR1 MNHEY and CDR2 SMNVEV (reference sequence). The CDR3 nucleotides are TGTGCCAGCAGTCGAGGGACTAGCGGGGGGAAGAGGACAGATACGCAGTATTTT. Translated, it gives CASSRGTSGGKRTDTQYF.

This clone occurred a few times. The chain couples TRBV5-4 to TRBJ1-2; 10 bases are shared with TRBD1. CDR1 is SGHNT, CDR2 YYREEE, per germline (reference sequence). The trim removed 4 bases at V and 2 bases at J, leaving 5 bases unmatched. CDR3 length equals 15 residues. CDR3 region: CASSQRTGGNYGYTF. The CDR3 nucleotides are TGTGCCAGCAGCCAACGGACAGGGGGGAACTATGGCTACACCTTC.

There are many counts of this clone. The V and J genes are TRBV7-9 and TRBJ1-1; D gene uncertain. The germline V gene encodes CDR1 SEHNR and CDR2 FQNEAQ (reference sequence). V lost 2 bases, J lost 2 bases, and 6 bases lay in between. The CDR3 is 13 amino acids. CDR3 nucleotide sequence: TGTGCCAGCAGCTTATCTAGAAACACTGAAGCTTTCTTT. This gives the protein CASSLSRNTEAFF.